Below, 19 T cell receptor beta chains from the same sample are listed, as sequenced in a study of memory B cells and T cells in multiple sclerosis. After stimulus-free culture, autoproliferating CFSE-dim and non-proliferating CFSE-high T cells were sequenced separately. About 50 million CFSE-labeled PBMCs were cultured less than 8 days unstimulated, then replicate wells were pooled. Assay used: immunoSEQ multiplex PCR; TCRdb lists only in-frame clones, some missing. Here the sample spans approximately 30,000 clones, about 84% being singletons. These receptors lack a known antigen. The sequencing sample was made of PBMCs from blood kept in culture. The receptors come from a human donor with multiple sclerosis.

V and J are TRBV5-1 and TRBJ2-7; the D gene could be TRBD1 or TRBD2 (6 bases each). V gave up 4 bases and J gave up 6 bases, with 14 bases separating them. CDR1 and CDR2 (germline): SGHRS, YFSETQ. The CDR3 has 13 amino acids. The CDR3 DNA follows: TGCGCCAGCAGCCCACGGACAGCGGGCGAGCAGTACTTC. It encodes CASSPRTAGEQYF.

This clone has a handful of counts. The chain joins TRBV5-1 to TRBJ1-1; 8 bases fit TRBD1. The germline V gene encodes CDR1 SGHRS and CDR2 YFSETQ. The junction had 11 bases not matched to a gene; V was cut back by 2 bases and J by 5 bases. CDR3 length: 16 residues. DNA for the CDR3: TGCGCCAGCAGCTTAGCAGGGGGCTTGGCACAGACTGAAGCTTTCTTT. This translates into CASSLAGGLAQTEAFF.

V usage is TRBV6-6 and J usage is TRBJ1-3; possibly TRBD1 for D (6 bases). Germline V gene data show CDR1 as MNHNY and CDR2 as SVGAGI (reference sequence). Trimming removed 6 bases from V and 4 bases from J, with 19 bases in between. This CDR3 comprises 16 residues. CDR3 nucleotides: TGTGCCAGCAGGCTAACTGGCAGGGGCGGCGGAAACACCATATATTTT. It yields the protein CASRLTGRGGGNTIYF.

This clone was seen a single time. This rearrangement joins TRBV29-1 to TRBJ1-2, with 7 bases fitting TRBD1. The CDR3 consists of 14 residues. Germline V gene data show CDR1 as SQVTM and CDR2 as ANQGSEA. V lost 5 bases and J lost 1; bases outside the gene matches: 7. CDR3 protein: CSVSAGTDNYGYTF. CDR3 DNA sequence: TGCAGCGTTTCGGCAGGGACAGATAACTATGGCTACACCTTC. The whole variable domain, filled in from reference TRBV29-1 and TRBJ1-2, reads SAVISQKPSRDICQRGTSLTIQCQVDSQVTMMFWYRQQPGQSLTLIATANQGSEATYESGFVIDKFPISRPNLTFSTLTVSNMSPEDSSIYLCSVSAGTDNYGYTFGSGTRLTVV.

This sequence joins TRBV7-9 and TRBJ2-2, with D possibly matching TRBD1 (7 bases). Looked up from germline, CDR1 is SEHNR and CDR2 is FQNEAQ (reference sequence). V was cut by 8 bases and J by 2 bases, with 18 bases left in between. The CDR3 spans 16 residues. Written as DNA, the CDR3 is TGTGCCAGCTCCACGGCAGGGGGAGGTAACACCGGGGAGCTGTTTTTT. This sequence encodes CASSTAGGGNTGELFF.

The table lists this clone with a few counts. V usage is TRBV19 and J usage is TRBJ2-1; 15 bases map to TRBD2. V lost 9 bases to trimming and J lost 7 bases; unmatched junction nucleotides: 19. There are 19 residues in the CDR3. The germline V gene encodes CDR1 LNHDA and CDR2 SQIVND (reference sequence). CDR3 nucleotides: TGTGCCAGCCATCCCGGACTAGCGGGAGGGAGAAACCGGACAAATGAGCAGTTCTTC. Its translation: CASHPGLAGGRNRTNEQFF.

The chain has TRBV5-1 and TRBJ2-7, with TRBD1 matching 8 bases. Trimming cost V 4 bases and J 4 bases; bases outside gene matches: 19. CDR1 SGHRS and CDR2 YFSETQ come from the germline V gene. The CDR3 covers 18 residues. CDR3 sequence reads: CASSKTVQASGQVYEQYF. CDR3 nucleotide sequence: TGCGCCAGCAGCAAAACCGTACAAGCCTCGGGACAGGTATACGAGCAGTACTTC.

This sequence joins TRBV19 and TRBJ1-5, with 10 bases that match TRBD1. The CDR3 is 15 residues long. Germline V gene data show CDR1 as LNHDA and CDR2 as SQIVND (reference sequence). The junction had 7 bases not matched to a gene; V was cut back by 5 bases and J by 6 bases. CDR3 sequence: CASSGDRGPSQPQHF. The CDR3 DNA reads as TGTGCCAGTAGTGGCGACAGGGGGCCGAGTCAGCCCCAGCATTTT.

The chain uses TRBV5-4 and TRBJ2-7, with D perhaps TRBD1 or TRBD2 (5 bases each). The CDR3 is 14 residues long. Germline V gene lookup returns CDR1 SGHNT and CDR2 YYREEE (reference sequence). V lost 3 bases to trimming and J lost 6 bases, with 16 bases between them. The CDR3 DNA follows: TGTGCCAGCAGCTCGGGACCTGTTAAGGGCGAGCAGTACTTC. It yields the protein CASSSGPVKGEQYF.

The V call is TRBV10-3, the J call TRBJ1-2; D gene ambiguous. CDR3 length equals 17 residues. V lost 3 bases, J lost 6 bases, and 23 bases lay in between. The germline CDR1 and CDR2 sequences are ENHRY and SYGVKD. CDR3 coding DNA: TGTGCCATCAGTGACCCTAATAACAGTTCCTTTCGGGATGGCTACACCTTC. This encodes CAISDPNNSSFRDGYTF.

J is TRBJ2-5 and V is TRBV28, with 11 bases that match TRBD2. The V segment lost 5 bases and the J segment 5 bases; nucleotides outside the gene matches: 7. Germline CDR1 and CDR2: MDHEN and SYDVKM. This CDR3 has 15 amino acids. CDR3 coding DNA: TGTGCCAGCAGTCCTACTAGCGGGAGCGAGGAGACCCAGTACTTC. Encoded protein: CASSPTSGSEETQYF.

This clone was seen once. This chain links TRBV6-6 with TRBJ2-7; the D gene could be TRBD1 or TRBD2 (5 bases each). CDR1 and CDR2 from the germline V gene are MNHNY and SVGAGI (reference sequence). V lost 6 bases to trimming and J lost 2 bases, with 14 bases between them. The CDR3 is 14 residues long. The CDR3 region is CASSPGHKAYEQYF. CDR3 DNA sequence: TGTGCCAGCAGCCCGGGGCACAAAGCCTACGAGCAGTACTTC.

The V gene is TRBV5-6, the J gene TRBJ2-1; possibly TRBD2 for D (6 bases). The CDR3 spans 15 residues. The V and J ends lost 3 bases and 2 bases respectively, with 12 bases between them. CDR1 is SGHDT, CDR2 YYEEEE, per germline. This chain's CDR3 is CASSSAGTAYNEQFF. DNA of the CDR3: TGTGCCAGCAGCTCCGCCGGGACTGCCTACAATGAGCAGTTCTTC.

This clone showed up just a few times. The chain carries TRBV5-6 and TRBJ2-7; perhaps TRBD2 as D (5 bases). CDR3 length: 15 amino acids. V lost 0 bases to trimming and J lost 6 bases, with 16 bases between them. Per the germline V gene, CDR1 is SGHDT and CDR2 is YYEEEE. The DNA of the CDR3 is TGTGCCAGCAGCTTGGCCTACCGGGATGAGAGCGAGCAGTACTTC. Amino acid sequence: CASSLAYRDESEQYF.

The V and J genes are TRBV4-1 and TRBJ1-1; D is unresolved. Trimming took off 5 bases at V and 1 base at J, with 11 bases between the two ends. Germline assignment: CDR1 MGHRA and CDR2 YSYEKL. This CDR3 is 14 amino acids long. Here the CDR3 reads CASSGILRNTEAFF. The CDR3 region has the DNA TGCGCCAGCAGCGGGATACTTCGGAACACTGAAGCTTTCTTT.

The rearrangement uses TRBV27 and TRBJ2-7; 8 positions match TRBD1. V shed 5 bases, J shed 9 bases, and the junction held 6 bases outside the gene matches. CDR3 length: 12 residues. CDR1 and CDR2 from the germline V gene are MNHEY and SMNVEV (reference sequence). CDR3 region: CASSIPGGSQYF. The DNA of the CDR3 is TGTGCCAGCAGTATCCCAGGGGGCTCGCAGTACTTC.

The chain carries TRBV19 and TRBJ1-4, with 7 nucleotides matching TRBD1. This CDR3 has 15 residues. Germline trimming cut 5 bases from V and 7 bases from J; bases unmatched to any gene: 10. Germline loops: CDR1 LNHDA, CDR2 SQIVND (reference sequence). The CDR3 reads CASSGRQGRGEKLFF. Written as DNA, the CDR3 is TGTGCCAGTAGTGGAAGACAGGGACGCGGTGAAAAACTGTTTTTT.

The V call is TRBV5-1, the J call TRBJ1-2; D is unclear. The CDR3 is made up of 14 amino acids. Between the trimmed V and J ends, which lost 0 bases and 1 base, there was a span of 7 bases. Germline CDR1 SGHRS, CDR2 YFSETQ. CDR3 sequence (DNA): TGCGCCAGCAGCTTGGCCAACAATAACTATGGCTACACCTTC. Its translation: CASSLANNNYGYTF.

This clone was counted a single time. V usage is TRBV18 and J usage is TRBJ1-2; the match to TRBD1 covers 7 bases. Germline CDR1 KGHSH, CDR2 LQKENI. V was pared by 2 bases and J by 7 bases, with 16 bases of the junction left unmatched. The CDR3 runs 17 residues. Here the CDR3 DNA reads TGTGCCAGCTCACCATACCCTGAAACAGGGGTAACTATTGGCTACACCTTC. It yields the protein CASSPYPETGVTIGYTF. The entire variable domain, with the rest obtained from reference TRBV18 and TRBJ1-2, is as follows: NAGVMQNPRHLVRRRGQEARLRCSPMKGHSHVYWYRQLPEEGLKFMVYLQKENIIDESGMPKERFSAEFPKEGPSILRIQQVVRGDSAAYFCASSPYPETGVTIGYTFGSGTRLTVV.